Sequencing of this T cell receptor beta chain was carried out in a study of blood T cell repertoires in COVID-19. V lost 7 bases and J lost 2; bases outside the gene matches: 6. This CDR3 is 14 amino acids long. Germline CDR1 is MNHEY and CDR2 is SVGAGI. This table comes from immunoSEQ multiplex PCR, and its TCRdb copy is limited to in-frame clones, with some not included. The sample has tens of thousands of clones, under 90% seen once. The V call is TRBV6-5, the J call TRBJ2-7; 9 nucleotides agree with TRBD1. The sequencing sample was made of peripheral blood. This TCR was recovered from a man aged 45-65 years with COVID-19, enrolled during active disease. The CDR3 DNA is TGTGCCAGCATACAGGGGGCGGAAGCCTACGAGCAGTACTTC. It encodes CASIQGAEAYEQYF.